A single sample gave rise to the 26 T cell receptor beta chains below, sequenced in a study of immune heterogeneity within non-small cell lung tumors. For each sample, template was 600 ng of bulk tumor genomic DNA. Multiple biopsies spaced far apart were taken from each primary tumor during surgery. Curative surgical treatment was performed in patients who had newly diagnosed, untreated non-small cell lung cancer. Multiplex PCR relied on 32 V and 13 J primers to amplify TCR beta CDR3. Using its own MiXCR run on the multiplex PCR reads, TCRdb lists one record per CDR3 protein. The sample lists 10,000 to 13,000 distinct CDR3 sequences, almost 30% occurring once. The material sequenced was lung tumor tissue. All receptors derive from a woman aged 45-60 years with non-small cell lung cancer.

At least ten counts were recorded for this clonotype. The J gene is TRBJ2-2, the V gene TRBV5-1; D might be TRBD1 or TRBD2, each matching 5 bases. The CDR3 is made up of 13 amino acids. V was clipped by 3 bases and J by 7 bases, with 10 bases between them. Germline values: CDR1 SGHRS, CDR2 YFSETQ. For the CDR3, the DNA is TGCGCCAGCAGCTCTCGAGGGGTCGGGGAGCTGTTTTTT. Its protein product is CASSSRGVGELFF. The full variable domain, in which reference TRBV5-1 and TRBJ2-2 provide the parts outside the CDR3, is KAGVTQTPRYLIKTRGQQVTLSCSPISGHRSVSWYQQTPGQGLQFLFEYFSETQRNKGNFPGRFSGRQFSNSRSEMNVSTLELGDSALYLCASSSRGVGELFFGEGSRLTVL.

The chain combines TRBV11-3 with TRBJ2-7; D unresolved. V was shortened by 5 bases and J by 3 bases, with 8 bases between the two germline ends. Germline CDR1 and CDR2: SGHNT and YENEEA. The CDR3 totals 12 residues. CDR3 loop: CASSNQIYEQYF. As DNA, the CDR3 is TGTGCCAGCAGCAACCAGATCTACGAGCAGTACTTC.

In this sample, this clonotype turned up many times. This rearrangement joins TRBV6-5 to TRBJ2-4; TRBD1 matches 7 bases. The CDR3 covers 16 residues. The V segment lost 0 bases and the J segment 3 bases; nucleotides outside the gene matches: 5. Germline V gene sequence: CDR1 MNHEY, CDR2 SVGAGI. The CDR3 spells CASSYSGTDDKNIQYF. The CDR3 DNA is TGTGCCAGCAGTTACTCCGGGACAGACGACAAAAACATTCAGTACTTC.

This clonotype is medium-sized by share. The J gene is TRBJ1-6, the V gene TRBV20-1, with D tentatively TRBD1 (6 bases). V was cut by 5 bases and J by 0 bases, with 11 bases left in between. Germline lookup yields CDR1 DFQATT and CDR2 SNEGSKA (reference sequence). The CDR3 contains 15 residues. The CDR3 is CSARQESSYNSPLHF. The CDR3 DNA sequence: TGCAGTGCTCGACAGGAGAGCTCCTATAATTCACCCCTCCACTTT.

This clonotype counts as medium-sized (0.01 to 0.1%). The chain joins TRBV19 to TRBJ2-2; no clear D. This CDR3 comprises 14 residues. V lost 7 bases to trimming and J lost 1 base, with 10 bases between them. Germline V gene lookup returns CDR1 LNHDA and CDR2 SQIVND (reference sequence). This CDR3 is CASTERQNTGELFF. The CDR3 DNA reads TGTGCCAGTACCGAAAGGCAGAACACCGGGGAGCTGTTTTTT.

With regard to this clonotype: A much larger clone differs from this one at a single base, so this may be a read error. The chain combines TRBV2 with TRBJ1-2, with 7 nucleotides matching TRBD1. Germline CDR1 is SNHLY and CDR2 is FYNNEI. V shed 8 bases and J 2 bases; nucleotides not matched to a gene: 11. This CDR3 is built from 15 residues. The CDR3 region is CASGGQAGGNYGYTF. The CDR3 DNA reads as TGTGCCAGCGGAGGACAGGCCGGGGGCAACTATGGCTACACCTTC.

This clonotype has ten or more counts. This sequence joins TRBV24-1 and TRBJ1-2; 9 nucleotides line up with TRBD1. The CDR3 loop spans 14 amino acids. Germline-derived CDR1 and CDR2 are KGHDR and SFDVKD. Unmatched junction bases numbered 8, after V lost 3 bases and J lost 10 bases. The CDR3 loop is CATSDAGTGSDYTF. DNA of the CDR3: TGTGCCACCAGTGATGCCGGGACAGGGAGTGACTACACCTTC.

In regard to this clonotype: A read error may be the cause here, since a much bigger clone is one base away. The V gene is TRBV20-1, the J gene TRBJ1-6; D uncertain. This CDR3 is built from 13 residues. Germline V gene lookup returns CDR1 DFQATT and CDR2 SNEGSKA (reference sequence). In DNA, the CDR3 is TGCAGTGCTGCGGGAGAGATTAATTCACACCTCCACTTT. Translated, it gives CSAAGEINSHLHF.

The chain has TRBV7-8 and TRBJ2-3; tentative D call: TRBD2 (5 bases). This CDR3 region has 12 residues. V gave up 8 bases and J gave up 6 bases, with 12 bases separating them. Germline lookup yields CDR1 SGHVS and CDR2 FQNEAQ. The CDR3 DNA sequence: TGTGCCAGCCTGAGGGCCGGGGATACGCAGTATTTT. This translates into CASLRAGDTQYF.

Of note for this clonotype: This could be a read error, since a much larger clone is one nucleotide away. The chain is built from TRBV20-1 and TRBJ2-7; possibly TRBD1 for D (6 bases). The CDR3 is 15 residues long. V was shortened by 0 bases and J by 4 bases, with 16 bases between the two germline ends. CDR1 is DFQATT, CDR2 SNEGSKA, per germline (reference sequence). Here the CDR3 reads CSARDESTGMYEQYF. CDR3 bases: TGCAGTGCTAGAGATGAATCGACAGGAATGTACGAGCAGTACTTC.

The chain employs TRBV4-1 and TRBJ1-1; D is unclear. The CDR3 length is 15 residues. V lost 2 bases, J lost 3 bases, and 13 bases lay in between. CDR1 MGHRA and CDR2 YSYEKL come from the germline V gene. The CDR3 protein is CASSQSVGHDTEAFF. The CDR3 coding sequence is TGCGCCAGCAGCCAATCTGTAGGGCATGACACTGAAGCTTTCTTT.

CDR3 sequence: CATSREGTSYEQYF. The CDR3 coding sequence is TGTGCCACCAGCAGAGAAGGGACAAGCTACGAGCAGTACTTC. This chain joins TRBV15 and TRBJ2-7; tentative D call: TRBD1 (6 bases). This CDR3 region has 14 residues. Germline V gene lookup returns CDR1 LNHNV and CDR2 YYDKDF (reference sequence). V gave up 0 bases and J gave up 3 bases, with 9 bases separating them.

This clonotype was picked up many times. This chain joins TRBV20-1 and TRBJ1-2, with 8 bases that match TRBD1. Germline V lookup: CDR1 DFQATT, CDR2 SNEGSKA (reference sequence). V lost 3 bases, J lost 2 bases, and 5 bases stayed unmatched. This CDR3 is 14 amino acids long. The CDR3 loop is CSASLGQENYGYTF. CDR3 sequence (DNA): TGCAGTGCTAGCCTGGGACAGGAAAACTATGGCTACACCTTC.

The rearrangement uses TRBV20-1 and TRBJ2-6; D uncertain. Trimming cost V 0 bases and J 0 bases, with 9 bases left between them. The CDR3 runs 16 residues. The germline gives CDR1 DFQATT, CDR2 SNEGSKA (reference sequence). Here the CDR3 reads CSAREMKDSGANVLTF. The CDR3 coding sequence is TGCAGTGCTAGAGAGATGAAGGACTCTGGGGCCAACGTCCTGACTTTC.

This clonotype has ten or more counts. The chain couples TRBV6-2 or TRBV6-3 to TRBJ1-5, with D tentatively TRBD1 (6 bases). Between the trimmed V and J ends, which lost 0 bases and 6 bases, there was a span of 12 bases. The CDR3 sequence is 15 residues long. Germline-derived CDR1 and CDR2 are MNHEY and SVGEGT. The CDR3 spells CASSYSRGGGQPQHF. CDR3 nucleotides: TGTGCCAGCAGTTACTCGAGAGGGGGTGGTCAGCCCCAGCATTTT.

The chain has TRBV20-1 and TRBJ2-3; D is unclear. Germline V gene data show CDR1 as DFQATT and CDR2 as SNEGSKA (reference sequence). With 1 base removed from V and 4 bases from J, the gap between germline ends came to 3 bases. The CDR3 extends over 11 amino acids. For the CDR3, the DNA is TGCAGTGCTAGAGCAGCAGATACGCAGTATTTT. This encodes CSARAADTQYF.

This clonotype has a handful of counts. The DNA of the CDR3 is TGCAGCGTTGTGGGGGGGCGGGGGGTCAATGAGCAGTTCTTC. Translating it yields CSVVGGRGVNEQFF. The chain carries TRBV29-1 and TRBJ2-1; 8 bases map to TRBD2. The CDR3 sequence is 14 residues long. J lost 6 bases, V lost 4 bases, and 8 bases had no gene match. Germline V gives CDR1 SQVTM, CDR2 ANQGSEA.

This clonotype was observed a handful of times. A much larger clonotype is one base distant, so this may be a read error. V gene TRBV27 combines with J gene TRBJ2-5; 10 positions agree with TRBD1. The CDR3 runs 13 residues. The germline gives CDR1 MNHEY, CDR2 SMNVEV (reference sequence). The CDR3 region is CVSRGQGWETQYF. The CDR3 DNA follows: TGTGTCAGCAGGGGACAGGGGTGGGAGACCCAGTACTTC.

With regard to this clonotype: Given a much more abundant clone one base away, this may be a read error. The CDR3 does not close with the conserved phenylalanine or tryptophan, likely indicating a read error. The chain joins TRBV20-1 to TRBJ2-7; D may match TRBD1 or TRBD2 (5 bases each). The CDR3 runs 14 residues. From germline, CDR1 is DFQATT and CDR2 SNEGSKA (reference sequence). The CDR3 loop is CSTSRGGNSYEQYS. The CDR3 region has the DNA TGCAGTACTAGTAGGGGCGGAAACTCCTACGAGCAGTACTCC.

This clonotype is termed medium-sized. The CDR3 nucleotides read TGTGCCTGTAGACAGGGACCAGATACGCAGTATTTT. Translating it yields CACRQGPDTQYF. The gene calls are TRBV30 and TRBJ2-3; 7 positions match TRBD1. Unmatched junction bases numbered 4, after V lost 6 bases and J lost 4 bases. The CDR3 sequence is 12 residues long. The germline V gene encodes CDR1 GTSNPN and CDR2 SVGIG (reference sequence).

Note on this clonotype: Germline and junction disagree at one end, which may indicate a read error. The V and J genes are TRBV12-3 or TRBV12-4 and TRBJ1-2; D is unresolved. This CDR3 region has 14 residues. This CDR3 is CASTLRRDGYGYTF. In DNA, the CDR3 is TGTGCCAGCACTTTACGGCGAGACGGCTATGGCTACACCTTC.

The chain recombines TRBV30 with TRBJ1-2; D is uncertain. Germline loops: CDR1 GTSNPN, CDR2 SVGIG (reference sequence). Trimming left V 2 bases short and J 3 bases short, with 7 bases between. The CDR3 is made up of 12 amino acids. This chain's CDR3 is CAWSRNYYGYTF. The CDR3 DNA reads TGTGCCTGGAGTAGGAACTACTATGGCTACACCTTC.

V and J are TRBV6-1 and TRBJ1-6; D gene uncertain. Germline CDR1 is MNHNS and CDR2 is SASEGT. There are 14 residues in the CDR3. With 4 bases removed from V and 2 bases from J, the gap between germline ends came to 6 bases. The CDR3 loop reads CASSAGPYNSPLHF. Written as DNA, the CDR3 is TGTGCCAGCAGTGCTGGGCCCTATAATTCACCCCTCCACTTT.

The chain has TRBV19 and TRBJ2-3; D possibly corresponds to TRBD2 (5 bases). Trimming took 2 bases from V and 4 from J, leaving 10 bases between them. The CDR3 has 14 residues. Per germline, CDR1 LNHDA and CDR2 SQIVND (reference sequence). The chain's CDR3 is CASSIWGEPDTQYF. CDR3 nucleotide sequence: TGTGCCAGTAGTATATGGGGAGAACCAGATACGCAGTATTTT.

V usage is TRBV6-1 and J usage is TRBJ1-5; D may be TRBD1 (6 bases). Germline V gene lookup returns CDR1 MNHNS and CDR2 SASEGT. Trimming pared 2 bases from V and 10 bases from J, leaving 18 bases between. The CDR3 loop spans 15 amino acids. The CDR3 reads CASSEWRTAIDPQHF. As DNA, the CDR3 is TGTGCCAGCAGTGAATGGAGGACAGCGATCGACCCCCAGCATTTT.

In its sample, this clonotype was seen a few times. This chain links TRBV9 with TRBJ1-3; 12 nucleotides align to TRBD1. Germline CDR1 and CDR2: SGDLS and YYNGEE. Trimming cost V 3 bases and J 3 bases; bases outside gene matches: 4. The CDR3 runs to 16 residues. The CDR3 reads CASSGRDRGHGNTIYF. The CDR3 DNA reads TGTGCCAGCAGCGGTAGGGACAGGGGGCATGGAAACACCATATATTTT.